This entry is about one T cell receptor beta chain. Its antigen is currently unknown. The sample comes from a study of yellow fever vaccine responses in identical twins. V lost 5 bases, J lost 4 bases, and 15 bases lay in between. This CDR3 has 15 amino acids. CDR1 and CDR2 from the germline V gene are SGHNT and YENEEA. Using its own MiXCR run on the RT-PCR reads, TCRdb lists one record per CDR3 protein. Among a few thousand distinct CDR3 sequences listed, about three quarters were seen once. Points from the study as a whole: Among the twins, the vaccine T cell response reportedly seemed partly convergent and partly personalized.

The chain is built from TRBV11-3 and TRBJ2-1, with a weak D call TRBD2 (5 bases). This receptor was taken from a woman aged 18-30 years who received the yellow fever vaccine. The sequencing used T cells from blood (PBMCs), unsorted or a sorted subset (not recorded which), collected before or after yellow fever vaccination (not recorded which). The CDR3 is CASSPFRGRYNEQFF. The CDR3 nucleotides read TGTGCCAGCAGCCCGTTCCGGGGAAGGTACAATGAGCAGTTCTTC. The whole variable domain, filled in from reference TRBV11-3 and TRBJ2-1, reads EAGVVQSPRYKIIEKKQPVAFWCNPISGHNTLYWYLQNLGQGPELLIRYENEEAVDDSQLPKDRFSAERLKGVDSTLKIQPAELGDSAVYLCASSPFRGRYNEQFFGPGTRLTVL.